Included here is one T cell receptor beta chain sequence, with context. Original data processing: Reference gene primer amplification in the assay estimated nucleated cell counts. Assay: immunoSEQ multiplex PCR; the TCRdb copy retains only in-frame clones and omits some. V and J calls and clone size are those listed in that table; D and trimming were worked out from the DNA. The sample has some 83,000 clones; roughly 78% are singletons. Germline V gene lookup returns CDR1 LGHDT and CDR2 YNNKEL (reference sequence). The CDR3 extends over 15 amino acids. Deletions cut 1 base from V and 5 bases from J, with 14 bases between. The record originates from a study of blood T cell repertoires in COVID-19.

The genes are TRBV3-1 (or the pseudogene TRBV3-2) and TRBJ2-5; a possible D gene is TRBD2 (6 bases). The TCR was taken from a human donor in a cohort sampled during active COVID-19. Sequencing was carried out using peripheral blood. CDR3 loop: CASSQVADDQETQYF. The CDR3 DNA reads TGTGCCAGCAGCCAAGTAGCGGATGATCAGGAGACCCAGTACTTC.